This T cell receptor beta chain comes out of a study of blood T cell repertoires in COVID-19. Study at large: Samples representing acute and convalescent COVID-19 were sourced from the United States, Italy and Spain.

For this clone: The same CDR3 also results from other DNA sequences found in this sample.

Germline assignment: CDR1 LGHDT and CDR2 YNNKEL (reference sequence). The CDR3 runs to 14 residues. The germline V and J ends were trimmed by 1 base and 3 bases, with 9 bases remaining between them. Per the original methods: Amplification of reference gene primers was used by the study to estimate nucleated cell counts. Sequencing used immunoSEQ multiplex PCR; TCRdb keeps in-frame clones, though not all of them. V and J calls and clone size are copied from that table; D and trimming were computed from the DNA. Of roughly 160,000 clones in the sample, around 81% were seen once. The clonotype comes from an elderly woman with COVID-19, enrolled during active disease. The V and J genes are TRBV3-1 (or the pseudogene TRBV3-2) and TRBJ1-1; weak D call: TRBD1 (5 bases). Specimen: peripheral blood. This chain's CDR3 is CASSQVGGDTEAFF. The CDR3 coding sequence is TGTGCCAGCAGCCAAGTGGGGGGTGACACTGAAGCTTTCTTT.